This paragraph covers one TCR beta chain sequence. From germline, CDR1 is MNHEY and CDR2 SVGAGI. V dropped 0 bases and J dropped 6 bases, with 11 bases sitting between them. The CDR3 runs to 15 residues. These data come from a study of control samples from healthy donors and cancer patients. Clones were sequenced by immunoSEQ multiplex PCR, and TCRdb holds only the in-frame ones, with some missing. In the table there are 110,000 to 150,000 clones, approximately 94% of which are singletons. The source is a man aged 35 to 55 in good health. Specimen: blood. V usage is TRBV6-5 and J usage is TRBJ1-4; the D gene is possibly TRBD1 (6 bases). CDR3 protein: CASSYSGGSYEKLFF. CDR3 in DNA: TGTGCCAGCAGTTACTCGGGGGGCAGTTATGAAAAACTGTTTTTT.